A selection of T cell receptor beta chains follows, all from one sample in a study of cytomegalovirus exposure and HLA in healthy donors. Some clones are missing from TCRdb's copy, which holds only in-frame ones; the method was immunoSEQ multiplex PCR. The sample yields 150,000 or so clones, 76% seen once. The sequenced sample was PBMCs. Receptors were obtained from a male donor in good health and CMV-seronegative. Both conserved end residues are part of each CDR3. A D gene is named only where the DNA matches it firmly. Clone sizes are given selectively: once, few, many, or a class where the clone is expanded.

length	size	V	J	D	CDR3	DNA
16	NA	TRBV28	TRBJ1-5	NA	CASSLGRGSSNQPQHF	TGTGCCAGCAGTTTGGGCAGGGGCAGCAGCAATCAGCCCCAGCATTTT
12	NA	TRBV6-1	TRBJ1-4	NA	CASDRGNEKLFF	TGTGCCAGCGACAGAGGAAATGAAAAACTGTTTTTT
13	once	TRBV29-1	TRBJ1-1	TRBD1	CSVAPGTGEEAFF	TGCAGCGTCGCCCCCGGGACAGGGGAAGAAGCTTTCTTT
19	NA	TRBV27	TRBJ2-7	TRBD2	CASSLSDPGVAGNSYEQYF	TGTGCCAGCAGTTTATCGGATCCGGGAGTAGCGGGGAACTCCTACGAGCAGTACTTC
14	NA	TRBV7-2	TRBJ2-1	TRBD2	CASSLGLAGNEQFF	TGTGCCAGCAGCTTAGGACTAGCGGGGAATGAGCAGTTCTTC
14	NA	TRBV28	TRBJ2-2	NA	CASSLSQSAGELFF	TGTGCCAGCAGTTTATCACAGTCCGCCGGGGAGCTGTTTTTT
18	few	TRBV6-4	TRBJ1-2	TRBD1	CASSDSTRTGGPPYGYTF	TGTGCCAGCAGTGACTCTACGAGGACAGGAGGGCCTCCGTATGGCTACACCTTC
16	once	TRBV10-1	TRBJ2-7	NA	CASSDGTSLWTYEQYF	TGCGCCAGCAGTGATGGGACATCCTTATGGACCTACGAGCAGTACTTC
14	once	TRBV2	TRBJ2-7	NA	CASSVGGPLFEQYF	TGTGCCAGCAGCGTAGGGGGTCCCCTATTCGAGCAGTACTTC
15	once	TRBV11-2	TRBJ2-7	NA	CASSLLDGSSYEQYF	TGTGCCAGCAGCCTCCTTGACGGGAGCTCCTACGAGCAGTACTTC
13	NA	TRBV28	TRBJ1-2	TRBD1	CASSHGTVDGYTF	TGTGCCAGCAGCCACGGGACAGTTGATGGCTACACCTTC
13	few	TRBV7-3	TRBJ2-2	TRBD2	CASSLRESGELFF	TGTGCCAGCAGCTTGCGGGAGTCCGGGGAGCTGTTTTTT
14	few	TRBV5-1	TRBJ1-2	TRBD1	CASSLGTGGNGYTF	TGCGCCAGCAGCTTGGGGACAGGGGGCAATGGCTACACCTTC
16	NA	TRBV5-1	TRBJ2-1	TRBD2	CASSLGGAGGYNEQFF	TGCGCCAGCAGCTTGGGAGGAGCGGGAGGTTACAATGAGCAGTTCTTC
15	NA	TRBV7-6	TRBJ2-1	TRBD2	CASSLSGGAYNEQFF	TGTGCCAGCAGCTTAAGCGGGGGGGCCTACAATGAGCAGTTCTTC
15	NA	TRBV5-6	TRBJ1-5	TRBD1	CASSIRGPSGQPQHF	TGTGCCAGCAGCATAAGGGGGCCCTCGGGTCAGCCCCAGCATTTT
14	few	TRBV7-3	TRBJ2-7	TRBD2	CASSSLAGPYEQYF	TGTGCCAGCAGCTCGCTAGCGGGCCCCTACGAGCAGTACTTC
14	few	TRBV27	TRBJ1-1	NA	CASSFLGENTEAFF	TGTGCCAGCAGTTTTCTAGGGGAAAACACTGAAGCTTTCTTT
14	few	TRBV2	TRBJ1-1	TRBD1	CASSTQGENTEAFF	TGTGCCAGCAGCACCCAGGGGGAGAACACTGAAGCTTTCTTT
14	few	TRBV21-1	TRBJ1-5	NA	CAWVQEGGGQPQHF	TGTGCGTGGGTGCAGGAAGGGGGGGGTCAGCCCCAGCATTTT
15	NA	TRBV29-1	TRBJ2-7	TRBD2	CSVVGGTSGAYEQYF	TGCAGCGTTGTGGGGGGGACTAGCGGGGCCTACGAGCAGTACTTC
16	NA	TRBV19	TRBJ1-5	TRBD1	CASSPETGSGNQPQHF	TGTGCCAGTAGTCCCGAGACAGGGAGCGGTAATCAGCCCCAGCATTTT
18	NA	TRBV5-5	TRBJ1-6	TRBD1	CASSLTGTGSSYNSPLHF	TGTGCCAGCAGCTTGACCGGGACAGGGAGCTCCTATAATTCACCCCTCCACTTT
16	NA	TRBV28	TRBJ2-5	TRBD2	CASGRPGLAAGETQYF	TGTGCCAGTGGGAGACCGGGACTAGCGGCGGGAGAGACCCAGTACTTC
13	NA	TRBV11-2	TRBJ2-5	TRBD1	CASSGQVQETQYF	TGTGCCAGCAGTGGACAGGTCCAAGAGACCCAGTACTTC
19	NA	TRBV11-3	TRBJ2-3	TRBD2	CASSPDAGGGLTSTDTQYF	TGTGCCAGCAGCCCCGACGCCGGGGGGGGCCTTACTAGCACAGATACGCAGTATTTT
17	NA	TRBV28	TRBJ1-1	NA	CASRRAHYSRENTEAFF	TGTGCCAGCAGACGCGCCCATTATTCCAGGGAGAACACTGAAGCTTTCTTT
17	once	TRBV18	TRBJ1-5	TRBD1	CASSPRDSAYSNQPQHF	TGTGCCAGCTCACCCCGGGACAGTGCTTATAGCAATCAGCCCCAGCATTTT
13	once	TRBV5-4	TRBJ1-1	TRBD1	CASSLTGSQEAFF	TGTGCCAGCAGCCTGACAGGGAGCCAAGAAGCTTTCTTT
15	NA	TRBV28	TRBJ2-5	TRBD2	CASSFPGTRGPTQYF	TGTGCCAGCAGTTTCCCTGGGACTAGAGGGCCGACCCAGTACTTC
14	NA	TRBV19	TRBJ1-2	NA	CASSMSGSDYGYTF	TGTGCCAGTAGTATGTCAGGGTCGGACTATGGCTACACCTTC
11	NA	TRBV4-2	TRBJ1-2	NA	CASSHEVGYTF	TGTGCCAGCAGCCATGAGGTTGGCTACACCTTC
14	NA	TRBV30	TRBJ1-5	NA	CAWSYGQSSQPQHF	TGTGCCTGGAGTTACGGACAGTCCTCCCAGCCCCAGCATTTT
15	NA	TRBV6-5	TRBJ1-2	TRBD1	CASSYPGQDSGGYTF	TGTGCCAGCAGTTACCCGGGACAGGACTCCGGGGGCTACACCTTC
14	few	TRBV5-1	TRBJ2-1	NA	CASSLVRGNNEQFF	TGCGCCAGCAGCTTGGTAAGGGGAAACAATGAGCAGTTCTTC
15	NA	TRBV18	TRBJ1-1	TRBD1	CASSPRDRENTEAFF	TGTGCCAGCTCACCGAGGGACAGGGAGAACACTGAAGCTTTCTTT
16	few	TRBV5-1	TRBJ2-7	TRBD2	CASSWTSGGPAYEQYF	TGCGCCAGCAGCTGGACTAGCGGGGGCCCAGCCTACGAGCAGTACTTC
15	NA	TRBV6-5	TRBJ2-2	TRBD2	CASSSGLAGGGELFF	TGTGCCAGCAGTTCGGGACTAGCGGGGGGCGGGGAGCTGTTTTTT
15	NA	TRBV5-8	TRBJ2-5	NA	CASSRLRGNQETQYF	TGTGCCAGCAGCCGCCTCAGGGGAAATCAAGAGACCCAGTACTTC
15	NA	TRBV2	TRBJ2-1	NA	CASSEVGGANNEQFF	TGTGCCAGCAGTGAAGTTGGGGGGGCCAACAATGAGCAGTTCTTC
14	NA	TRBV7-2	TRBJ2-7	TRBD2	CASSLAGRTYEQYF	TGTGCCAGCAGTCTAGCGGGCCGGACTTACGAGCAGTACTTC
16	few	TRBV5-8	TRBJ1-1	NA	CASSFSLGSMNTEAFF	TGTGCCAGCAGTTTTAGCCTAGGGAGCATGAACACTGAAGCTTTCTTT
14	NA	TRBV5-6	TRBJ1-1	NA	CASSFGRGGTEAFF	TGTGCCAGCAGCTTCGGCCGGGGGGGGACTGAAGCTTTCTTT
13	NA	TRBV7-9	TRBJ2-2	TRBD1	CASTDRAAGEPFF	TGTGCCAGCACGGACAGGGCCGCCGGGGAGCCGTTTTTT
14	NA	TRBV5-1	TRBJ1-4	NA	CASRSETTNEKLFF	TGCGCCAGCAGAAGCGAGACAACTAATGAAAAACTGTTTTTT
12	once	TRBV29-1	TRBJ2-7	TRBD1	CSGRDRVHEQYF	TGCAGCGGCCGGGACAGGGTCCACGAGCAGTACTTC
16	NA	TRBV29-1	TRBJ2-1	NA	CSVEEGREDSYNEQFF	TGCAGCGTTGAAGAAGGCAGGGAGGACTCCTACAATGAGCAGTTCTTC
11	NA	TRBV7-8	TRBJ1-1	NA	CASSSPTEAFF	TGTGCCAGCAGTTCCCCGACTGAAGCTTTCTTT
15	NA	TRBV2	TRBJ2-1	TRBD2	CASSLSGTINNEQFF	TGTGCCAGCAGTTTATCCGGGACTATAAACAATGAGCAGTTCTTC
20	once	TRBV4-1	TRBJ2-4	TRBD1	CASSQDPRTGDLLAKNIQYF	TGCGCCAGCAGCCAAGATCCTCGGACAGGGGATCTTCTAGCCAAAAACATTCAGTACTTC
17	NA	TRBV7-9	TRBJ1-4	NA	CASSKQETHATNEKLFF	TGTGCCAGCAGCAAACAGGAAACTCACGCTACAAATGAAAAACTGTTTTTT
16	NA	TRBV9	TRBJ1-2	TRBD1	CASSVGGGQGANGYTF	TGTGCCAGCAGCGTAGGGGGGGGGCAGGGGGCGAATGGCTACACCTTC
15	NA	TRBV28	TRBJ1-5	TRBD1	CASRREQGEGQPQHF	TGTGCCAGCAGAAGAGAACAGGGGGAAGGACAGCCCCAGCATTTT
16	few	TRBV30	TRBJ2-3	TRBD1	CAWSATQGLSTDTQYF	TGTGCCTGGAGTGCGACACAGGGGCTAAGCACAGATACGCAGTATTTT
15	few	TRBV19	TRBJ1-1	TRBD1	CASSIRDRGYTEAFF	TGTGCCAGTAGTATTCGGGACAGAGGATACACTGAAGCTTTCTTT